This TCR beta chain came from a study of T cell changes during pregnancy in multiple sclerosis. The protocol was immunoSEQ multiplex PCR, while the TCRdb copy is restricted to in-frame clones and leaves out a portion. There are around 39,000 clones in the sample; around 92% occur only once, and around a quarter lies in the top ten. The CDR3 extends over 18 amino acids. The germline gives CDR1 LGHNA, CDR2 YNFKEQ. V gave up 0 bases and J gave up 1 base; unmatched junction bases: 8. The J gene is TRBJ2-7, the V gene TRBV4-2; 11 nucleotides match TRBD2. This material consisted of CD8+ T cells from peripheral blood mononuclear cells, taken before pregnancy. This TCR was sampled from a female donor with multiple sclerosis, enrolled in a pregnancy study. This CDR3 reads CASSQETVLAGGSYEQYF. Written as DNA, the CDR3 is TGTGCCAGCAGCCAAGAGACGGTCTTAGCGGGAGGGTCCTACGAGCAGTACTTC.